Here is one T cell receptor beta chain with its context. Its antigen has not been determined. There are no base qualities to consult, and no much larger clone falls within one base. This sample stems from a study of immune evolution from preneoplasia to lung adenocarcinoma (dated by TCRdb to the early 2020s). For context, the study as a whole: The study profiled immune contexture across lung adenocarcinoma precursors and invasive adenocarcinoma using immune gene expression, TCR sequencing and multiplex immunofluorescence. POLYSOLVER was used to infer Class I HLA alleles from exome data, and LOHHLA was used to detect allele-specific HLA loss. The TCR sequencing data were obtained from 51 patients. The sample size depended on which specimens were available, not on a prior power calculation. The overall cohort was made up of nearly 55 patients with pulmonary nodules who had surgical resection. Resected precursor lesions (AAH, AIS, MIA) and invasive adenocarcinomas were compared with paired morphologically normal lung tissue. It was reported in the study that 85 to 120 samples were used for TCR sequencing. Whole exome sequencing and methylation data from the same cohort of nodules were integrated with the immune data. The paper as a whole reports these results and caveats: The findings rested on association rather than direct causation, and larger cohorts with long-term follow-up and longitudinal biopsies were considered necessary. The highest top T cell clone frequencies were observed in normal lung, and a progressive decrease in top T cell clone frequencies appeared to occur from AAH through AIS, MIA and invasive adenocarcinoma. Because all patients came from Japan and China, whether the findings apply to Western populations was uncertain. Clonality was highest in normal lung, while later-stage lesions appeared to have lower clonality but higher T cell density and diversity.

V is clipped by 4 bases and J by 0 bases, and the sequence between their germline boundaries is 4 bases long. CDR1 and CDR2 are read off the germline V gene (reference sequence) as MNHNY and SVGAGI. Including the terminal cysteine and phenylalanine, the CDR3 comprises 13 residues. The kept DNA is CDR3 alone, 39 bases in frame from the first base. The immunoSEQ hsTCRbeta Kit was used to sequence TCR beta CDR3 regions from DNA. The study's own analysis went as follows. The ImmunoSEQ Analyzer was used to analyse the TCR sequencing data. T cell clonality was defined as 1 minus Pielou's evenness computed on productive rearrangements. To measure T cell diversity, the inverse Simpson index was applied to productive templates. T cell density was expressed as TCR beta template counts normalized to usable DNA, with usable DNA estimated by amplifying and sequencing housekeeping genes. Two-sided Kruskal-Wallis tests were used to compare TCR metrics across histologic stages. Sourced from immuneACCESS, this table was stored by TCRdb with only in-frame sequences that have V and J called. A share of the clones is absent; for the studies checked, an unresolved V gene accounts for under half, and the remainder has no known explanation. V and J calls and clone size are those listed in that table; D and trimming were worked out from the DNA. The sample table contains more than 10,000 clones; only one count was recorded for 76% of them. The ten largest clones take up about 30% of the sample.

Between about 2014 and 2018, the patients underwent resection in either Japan or China. Histologic diagnosis of each case was confirmed independently by two lung cancer pathologists on H&E slides. FFPE tissue was used for DNA isolation with the AllPrep DNA/RNA FFPE Kit. This clonotype was sampled from a person between 55 and 69 years old with lung adenocarcinoma. Some clones in this sample may be carry-over from other donors' samples. The sample comprised FFPE normal lung tissue adjacent to the tumor. The sequence is built from TRBV6-6 and TRBJ1-5; no D gene call is confident. The CDR3 sequence is CASSLNSNQPQHF. The sequence in DNA is TGTGCCAGCAGTTTAAATAGCAATCAGCCCCAGCATTTT.